The rows below give T cell receptor beta chains drawn from one sample of a study of blood T cells in healthy people across ages. A single record per CDR3 protein comes from TCRdb applying MiXCR to the 5' RACE reads. The sample has about 1.7 million distinct CDR3 sequences, over 25% seen once. The sample taken for sequencing was blood. Receptor source: a woman aged 30 to 39 in good health. The CDR3 runs from the conserved cysteine through the conserved F or W. A D gene is named only where the DNA matches it firmly. A clone size is listed for some rows: how often the clone was seen (once, few, many), or a class if it is expanded.

>TRBJ1-5|.|TRBV19|few
CASSMLGDQPQHF
TGTGCCAGTAGTATGTTGGGGGATCAGCCCCAGCATTTT
>TRBJ2-5|.|TRBV9|few
CASSVSSRETQYF
TGTGCCAGCAGCGTAAGCTCTCGGGAGACCCAGTACTTC
>TRBJ2-3|.|TRBV6-2/TRBV6-3|few
CASSYSELRRSALSFSSTDTQYF
TGTGCCAGCAGTTACTCTGAGTTGCGTCGGAGCGCCTTGTCCTTCAGCAGCACAGATACGCAGTATTTT
>TRBJ2-3|TRBD2|TRBV6-4|few
CASSDSFGGNTDTQYF
TGTGCCAGCAGTGACTCGTTCGGGGGGAACACAGATACGCAGTATTTT
>TRBJ2-5|TRBD2|TRBV10-2|many
CASRLAGVEETQYF
TGCGCCAGCAGACTAGCGGGAGTGGAAGAGACCCAGTACTTC
>TRBJ2-2|.|TRBV13|.
CASILPTETGELFF
TGTGCCAGCATCTTACCCACGGAAACCGGGGAGCTGTTTTTT
>TRBJ2-5|TRBD2|TRBV7-2|many
CASRGRERETQYF
TGTGCCAGCAGAGGGAGGGAGAGAGAGACCCAGTACTTC
>TRBJ2-1|.|TRBV20-1|few
CSARDPAAHYNEQFF
TGCAGTGCTAGAGATCCCGCAGCGCACTACAATGAGCAGTTCTTC
>TRBJ2-1|.|TRBV7-2|.
CANSLDVSSYNEQFF
TGTGCCAACAGCTTAGATGTGAGCTCCTACAATGAGCAGTTCTTC
>TRBJ2-1|TRBD2|TRBV10-3|.
CAISDASGRRDEQFF
TGTGCCATCAGTGACGCCAGCGGGAGACGGGATGAGCAGTTCTTC
>TRBJ2-5|TRBD2|TRBV20-1|few
CSARVLLAGGPQETQYF
TGCAGTGCTAGAGTCTTACTAGCGGGGGGCCCACAAGAGACCCAGTACTTC
>TRBJ2-3|TRBD2|TRBV9|.
CASSGSGGLQDTQYF
TGTGCCAGCAGCGGAAGCGGGGGACTGCAAGATACGCAGTATTTT